This T cell receptor (beta chain) was observed in a study of blood T cell repertoires in COVID-19. Study information: The United States, Italy and Spain provided the acute and convalescent COVID-19 samples. PBMCs, B-cell-depleted T cells, or T cells were the source of the cDNA or gDNA that made up the material.

The authors' processing: It was from reference gene primer amplification that nucleated cell counts were estimated. The protocol was immunoSEQ multiplex PCR, while the TCRdb copy is restricted to in-frame clones and leaves out a portion. V and J calls plus clone size are reproduced from that table; the DNA served to infer D and trimming. The data show more than 300,000 clones, approximately 88% seen once. Germline lookup yields CDR1 KGHSH and CDR2 LQKENI. V dropped 4 bases and J dropped 4; count of bases not matched to a gene: 7. The CDR3 runs to 15 residues. The receptor was isolated from a woman in her 30s with COVID-19, enrolled during active disease. Sequencing was performed on peripheral blood. The chain recombines TRBV18 with TRBJ1-2; 9 nucleotides line up with TRBD1. The CDR3 region has the DNA TGTGCCAGCTCACTAGGGACAGGGAACGTCTATGGCTACACCTTC. Its translation is CASSLGTGNVYGYTF.